These 4 T cell receptor beta chains share one sample of origin, sequenced in a study of cytomegalovirus exposure and HLA in healthy donors. The PCR employed 60 Vbeta primers together with 13 Jbeta primers. This table comes from immunoSEQ multiplex PCR, and its TCRdb copy is limited to in-frame clones, with some not included. The sample carries 110,000 to 150,000 clones, roughly 77% recorded once. The sequenced sample consisted of PBMCs. The receptor source for this set is a male donor in good health and CMV-seronegative.

The chain's CDR3 is CASRLASGTSGDINTGELFF. DNA for the CDR3: TGTGCAAGTCGCTTAGCGAGCGGGACTAGCGGGGACATTAACACCGGGGAGCTGTTTTTT. This rearrangement joins TRBV12-2 to TRBJ2-2; the tabulated D call, TRBD2, remains unverified against the DNA. TRBV12-2 is assigned pseudogene status. The CDR3 runs to 20 residues.

This clone was counted a few times. The J gene is TRBJ2-5, the V gene TRBV5-4, with 7 bases that match TRBD2. The CDR3 sequence is 17 residues long. The germline gives CDR1 SGHNT, CDR2 YYREEE (reference sequence). J gave up 5 bases and V 1 base, and 14 bases lay outside the gene matches. The CDR3 region is CASSLRVMAGVVETQYF. CDR3 DNA: TGTGCCAGCAGCTTGCGGGTAATGGCGGGAGTCGTGGAGACCCAGTACTTC.

V gene TRBV29-1 combines with J gene TRBJ2-7, with no clear D. The CDR3 contains 12 residues. The V and J ends lost 6 bases and 1 base respectively, with 10 bases between them. The germline CDR1 and CDR2 sequences are SQVTM and ANQGSEA. The CDR3 loop is CSVEIGSYEQYF. In DNA form, the CDR3 reads TGCAGCGTGGAGATTGGGTCCTACGAGCAGTACTTC.

J is TRBJ2-7 and V is TRBV28; 7 nucleotides align to TRBD1. The germline V gene encodes CDR1 MDHEN and CDR2 SYDVKM. With 5 bases clipped from V and 12 bases from J, the junction kept 13 bases outside the gene matches. CDR3 size: 13 residues. DNA for the CDR3: TGTGCCAGCAGTCAACGGATTAAACAGGGGCCGTACTTC. The encoded protein is CASSQRIKQGPYF.